A selection of T cell receptor beta chains follows, all from one sample in a study of brain T cells in children with intractable seizures. Profiling relied on immunoSEQ multiplex PCR, and the TCRdb table lists in-frame clones only, not all of them. The table lists fewer than 25,000 clones, roughly 94% of them singletons. Material: peripheral blood, obtained at surgery. The receptor set was obtained from a boy aged 5-17 years with focal cortical dysplasia and intractable seizures. The CDR3 runs from the conserved cysteine through the conserved F or W. The D gene is left open where the match is weak.

>TRBV19|TRBJ1-1|-
CAIWTARTEAFF
>TRBV24-1|TRBJ2-3|TRBD2
CATSDPGLAGRLTDTQYF
>TRBV19|TRBJ2-7|-
CAIVSSSYEQYF
>TRBV7-2|TRBJ2-3|-
CASSLDASRDTQYF
>TRBV15|TRBJ1-4|-
CATSRDRGREKLFF
>TRBV6-5|TRBJ2-4|TRBD1
CASRTGGRDIQYF
>TRBV14|TRBJ2-3|-
CASSQEGETLRTDTQYF
>TRBV13|TRBJ2-1|-
CASSPRLDNEQFF
>TRBV9|TRBJ2-7|-
CASSVGVGGVDLGEQYF
>TRBV29-1|TRBJ1-4|-
CSGQGGFMLFF